This entry concerns a single TCR beta chain. What it binds is not known. From the 5' RACE reads, TCRdb called clonotypes with MiXCR, one entry per CDR3 protein. The sample consists of around 300,000 distinct CDR3 sequences, roughly 20% of them appearing once. The data originate from a study of CD8 T cells in ankylosing spondylitis. Study-wide results and limits: Earlier work had already found some motif variants in reactive arthritis synovial fluid and blood. Disease-associated clones were reportedly significantly overrepresented in matched ankylosing spondylitis synovial fluid. A motif in TCR beta, a set of 8 or 9 highly homologous variants, appeared characteristic of ankylosing spondylitis blood.

Germline CDR1 MNHEY, CDR2 SVGEGT. The V end was cut by 9 bases, the J end by 3 bases, with 17 bases between. The CDR3 length is 14 residues. The sample comprised blood, either unsorted or a sorted T cell fraction (not recorded which). This sequence originates from a female donor with ankylosing spondylitis or in good health (not recorded which). The genes are TRBV6-2 or TRBV6-3 and TRBJ1-2; tentatively, D is TRBD1 (6 bases). Here the CDR3 reads CASNRQEPYYGYTF. CDR3 nucleotides: TGTGCCAGTAACAGACAGGAGCCTTACTATGGCTACACCTTC.